A single sample is the source of the 8 T cell receptor beta chains below, sequenced in a study of shared clonotypes between healthy human individuals. Naive-designated CD8 cells lacked CD45RO, were positively enriched for CCR7, and omitted terminally differentiated effector memory CD45RA+ cells. The method was immunoSEQ multiplex PCR; TCRdb's version includes in-frame clones alone and lacks a portion of them. The sample carries about 2.2 million clones, roughly 91% recorded once. Sequenced: naive CD8+ T cells from PBMCs. The receptors shown here come from a man between 18 and 35 years old in good health. Some clones in this sample may be carry-over from other donors' samples.

The chain couples TRBV11-2 to TRBJ2-3, with TRBD1 identical over 9 bases. Trimming removed 0 bases from V and 0 bases from J; junction bases left unmatched: 4. The CDR3 length is 17 residues. Germline CDR1 reads SGHAT; CDR2 reads FQNNGV. Here the CDR3 DNA reads TGTGCCAGCAGCTTAGATGGGGACAGGGCTAGCACAGATACGCAGTATTTT. Translation gives CASSLDGDRASTDTQYF. The variable domain in full, completed from reference TRBV11-2 and TRBJ2-3, reads EAGVAQSPRYKIIEKRQSVAFWCNPISGHATLYWYQQILGQGPKLLIQFQNNGVVDDSQLPKDRFSAERLKGVDSTLKIQPAKLEDSAVYLCASSLDGDRASTDTQYFGPGTRLTVL.

The chain links TRBV21-1 to TRBJ2-7. TRBV21-1 is listed as a pseudogene. The CDR3 runs 14 residues. The CDR3 nucleotides are TGTGCCAGCAGACTACGGGACCGCTCCTACGAGCAGTACTTC. As protein: CASRLRDRSYEQYF.

The CDR3 coding sequence is TGTGCCAGTAGTATAGATTACACGTATTCGGCCAGCGGCTACACCTTC. Encoded protein: CASSIDYTYSASGYTF. The chain uses TRBV19 and TRBJ1-2, with unresolved D. Germline V gene lookup returns CDR1 LNHDA and CDR2 SQIVND (reference sequence). The V and J ends lost 0 bases and 8 bases respectively, with 19 bases between them. The CDR3 is 16 amino acids.

The chain links TRBV4-1 to TRBJ1-4; TRBD1 might be the D (5 bases). V was clipped by 6 bases and J by 3 bases, with 11 bases between them. Germline CDR1 MGHRA, CDR2 YSYEKL. The CDR3 totals 14 residues. CDR3 loop: CASSLRVANEKLFF. The CDR3 DNA reads as TGCGCCAGCAGTCTCAGGGTGGCTAATGAAAAACTGTTTTTT.

The chain recombines TRBV28 with TRBJ1-3; D gene ambiguous. Germline CDR1 is MDHEN and CDR2 is SYDVKM. This CDR3 contains 16 residues. V lost 2 bases and J lost 0, with 11 bases in between. The CDR3 spells CASSLPRPSSGNTIYF. The CDR3 DNA reads TGTGCCAGCAGTTTACCCAGGCCGAGCTCTGGAAACACCATATATTTT.

This clone showed up just once. This chain links TRBV28 with TRBJ2-5; 7 bases line up with TRBD1. The J call could be wrong; TRBJ2-7 is a better fit for the DNA end. Germline CDR1 is MDHEN and CDR2 is SYDVKM. The CDR3 consists of 13 residues. CDR3 in amino acids: CAIGRDSYHEQYF. CDR3 DNA: TGTGCCATCGGAAGGGACAGCTACCACGAGCAGTACTTC.

This rearrangement joins TRBV4-1 to TRBJ1-2; D uncertain. The germline V gene encodes CDR1 MGHRA and CDR2 YSYEKL. V was pared by 1 base and J by 6 bases, with 9 bases between. The CDR3 totals 13 residues. Here the CDR3 reads CASSQAVNDGYTF. CDR3 bases: TGCGCCAGCAGCCAAGCCGTCAACGATGGCTACACCTTC.

This chain uses TRBV9 with TRBJ2-2; 9 bases match TRBD1. With V trimmed by 3 bases and J by 4 bases, 7 bases remained unmatched. The CDR3 totals 16 residues. In germline, CDR1 is SGDLS, CDR2 YYNGEE. The CDR3 is CASSGRDRDPTGELFF. As DNA, the CDR3 is TGTGCCAGCAGCGGCCGGGACAGGGACCCCACCGGGGAGCTGTTTTTT.